This T cell receptor beta chain was sequenced for a study of CD8 T cells in Susac syndrome. Study-wide results and limits: As the study acknowledged, the number of individuals in its TCR sequencing and HLA analysis was relatively small.

Sequencing of TCR beta was carried out in blood CD8+ and CD4+ T cells. While CD8+ and CD4+ T cells were isolated negatively, TEMRA cells were enriched by FACS. RNA in amounts of about 0.45 to 1 ug was reverse transcribed with random hexamers. Amplification of the TCR beta CDR3 was carried out by immunoSEQ multiplex PCR, which spanned a total of 54 Vbeta and 13 Jbeta segments. From the immunoSEQ multiplex PCR reads, TCRdb called clonotypes with MiXCR, one entry per CDR3 protein. Of some 180,000 distinct CDR3 sequences in the sample, about 95% were seen once. Germline V gene data show CDR1 as SQVTM and CDR2 as ANQGSEA. The V end was cut by 4 bases, the J end by 1 base, with 8 bases between. The CDR3 is 13 residues long. Note on this clonotype: Its antigen remains unknown.

The rearrangement uses TRBV29-1 and TRBJ1-5; D gene unclear. The source of this sequence is a human donor in good health. The source material was CD4+ T cells from PBMCs. The CDR3 bases are TGCAGCGTTGTGAGGGCCAGCAATCAGCCCCAGCATTTT. Translated: CSVVRASNQPQHF.